The present entry profiles one TCR beta chain with its context. What it binds is not known. The sample originates from a study of post-analysis software for immune sequencing data. This CDR3 is built from 16 residues. Germline trimming cut 5 bases from V and 5 bases from J; bases unmatched to any gene: 13. CDR1 and CDR2 from the germline V gene are MNHEY and SVGEGT. Whole-study findings and limits: Patients carried a few TRBV segments more frequently than controls did, and TRBV5-6, TRBV5-1 and TRBV20-1 were among them.

Unique molecular identifiers were carried by the TCR beta cDNA libraries. MiXCR, applied by TCRdb to the PCR reads, yields one record per CDR3 protein. The sample gives a few hundred thousand distinct CDR3 sequences, approximately 34% of which show up once; around 5.9% is in the top ten. The chain combines TRBV6-2 or TRBV6-3 with TRBJ2-5; 8 bases are shared with TRBD1. The sequenced material came from blood. The receptor was derived from a girl aged 2-17 years with multiple sclerosis. The CDR3 DNA sequence: TGTGCCAGCAGTCAAAATCCGGGACAGGCAGAGGAGACCCAGTACTTC. The encoded protein is CASSQNPGQAEETQYF.